These 17 T cell receptor beta chains were all obtained from the same sample, sequenced in a study of blood T cell repertoires in COVID-19. Generated by immunoSEQ multiplex PCR, the TCRdb table keeps only in-frame clones and is missing some. The sample has over 150,000 clones, over 80% seen once. The sequenced material came from peripheral blood. The receptors stem from a woman aged 60-75 years with acute or convalescent COVID-19.

V usage is TRBV10-3 and J usage is TRBJ2-1; D might be TRBD2 (6 bases). Germline V gene sequence: CDR1 ENHRY, CDR2 SYGVKD. The CDR3 consists of 12 residues. Trimming pared 3 bases from V and 10 bases from J, leaving 10 bases between. CDR3 amino acids: CAISDRGLEQFF. The CDR3 nucleotides read TGTGCCATCAGTGACCGCGGACTAGAGCAGTTCTTC.

V is TRBV7-8 and J is TRBJ1-1, with D possibly being TRBD1 (5 bases). This CDR3 is built from 15 residues. Trimming took off 5 bases at V and 4 bases at J, with 17 bases between the two ends. Germline V gene sequence: CDR1 SGHVS, CDR2 FQNEAQ. CDR3 coding DNA: TGTGCCAGCAGCCTTCACGGACAAAGAGGCACTGAAGCTTTCTTT. Protein product: CASSLHGQRGTEAFF.

The gene calls are TRBV19 and TRBJ1-1, with TRBD1 as a possible D gene (5 bases). Trimming removed 5 bases at V and 5 bases at J, with 15 bases between. The CDR3 totals 14 residues. The germline CDR1 and CDR2 sequences are LNHDA and SQIVND (reference sequence). The DNA for the CDR3 is TGTGCCAGTAGTGGGGCGACAGCTAGTACTGAAGCTTTCTTT. This sequence encodes CASSGATASTEAFF.

V gene TRBV12-3 or TRBV12-4 combines with J gene TRBJ2-1, with D perhaps matching TRBD2 (5 bases). The CDR3 extends over 13 amino acids. Between the trimmed V and J ends, which lost 6 bases and 6 bases, there was a span of 12 bases. In DNA form, the CDR3 reads TGTGCCAGCAGCCGCACGGGATCCAATGAGCAGTTCTTC. It encodes CASSRTGSNEQFF.

The rearrangement uses TRBV2 and TRBJ2-7; 10 bases map to TRBD1. J gave up 6 bases and V 6 bases, and 11 bases lay outside the gene matches. This CDR3 region has 15 residues. CDR1 and CDR2 from the germline V gene are SNHLY and FYNNEI. This chain's CDR3 is CASRMTGGLTGEQYF. In DNA form, the CDR3 reads TGTGCCAGCAGAATGACAGGGGGCCTGACCGGCGAGCAGTACTTC. Full variable domain (missing parts from reference TRBV2 and TRBJ2-7): EPEVTQTPSHQVTQMGQEVILRCVPISNHLYFYWYRQILGQKVEFLVSFYNNEISEKSEIFDDQFSVERPDGSNFTLKIRSTKLEDSAMYFCASRMTGGLTGEQYFGPGTRLTVT.

J is TRBJ1-1 and V is TRBV11-3; perhaps TRBD1 as D (6 bases). Germline V gene lookup returns CDR1 SGHNT and CDR2 YENEEA. V was pared by 9 bases and J by 0 bases, with 17 bases between. CDR3 length equals 15 residues. The CDR3 here is CARRRTGNMNTEAFF. The CDR3 region has the DNA TGTGCCAGACGTCGTACAGGGAACATGAACACTGAAGCTTTCTTT.

The chain uses TRBV10-1 and TRBJ2-3; D is possibly TRBD2 (5 bases). Germline CDR1 WNHNN, CDR2 SYGVQD (reference sequence). This CDR3 comprises 13 residues. V lost 4 bases to trimming and J lost 6 bases, with 11 bases between them. The CDR3 sequence is CASSAGVRDTQYF. CDR3 DNA sequence: TGCGCCAGCAGTGCCGGGGTTAGGGATACGCAGTATTTT.

The chain recombines TRBV7-3 with TRBJ1-2, with D possibly matching TRBD1 (6 bases). Trimming stripped 5 bases from V and 7 bases from J, with 14 bases between. The CDR3 is made up of 13 amino acids. Germline V gene lookup returns CDR1 SGHTA and CDR2 FQGTGA. The CDR3 here is CASSTTGLRGYTF. DNA of the CDR3: TGTGCCAGCAGCACGACAGGCCTGCGTGGCTACACCTTC.

The V gene is TRBV19, the J gene TRBJ2-2; possible D gene TRBD1, 5 bases. This CDR3 spans 14 amino acids. Trimming cost V 4 bases and J 6 bases, with 12 bases left between them. Germline CDR1 LNHDA, CDR2 SQIVND (reference sequence). In DNA, the CDR3 is TGTGCCAGTAGTACCAGGACACTGGCCGGGGAGCTGTTTTTT. Translated: CASSTRTLAGELFF. Full variable domain (outside the CDR3, taken from reference TRBV19 and TRBJ2-2): DGGITQSPKYLFRKEGQNVTLSCEQNLNHDAMYWYRQDPGQGLRLIYYSQIVNDFQKGDIAEGYSVSREKKESFPLTVTSAQKNPTAFYLCASSTRTLAGELFFGEGSRLTVL.

The chain carries TRBV7-2 and TRBJ1-1, with D possibly matching TRBD1 (5 bases). The V gene's germline CDR1 is SGHTA and CDR2 FQGNSA. The V end was cut by 5 bases, the J end by 3 bases, with 13 bases between. This CDR3 spans 14 amino acids. The DNA for the CDR3 is TGTGCCAGCAGCCACAGGACGGGGGACACTGAAGCTTTCTTT. This gives the protein CASSHRTGDTEAFF.

This clone has just one count. V usage is TRBV2 and J usage is TRBJ2-1; D is unclear. Trimming removed 6 bases at V and 0 bases at J, with 15 bases between. CDR1 and CDR2 (germline): SNHLY, FYNNEI. This CDR3 comprises 16 residues. In DNA, the CDR3 is TGTGCCAGCAGAGGAACCGGGTCGAGCTCCTACAATGAGCAGTTCTTC. This gives the protein CASRGTGSSSYNEQFF.

V gene TRBV27 combines with J gene TRBJ1-5; 9 nucleotides align to TRBD1. The germline gives CDR1 MNHEY, CDR2 SMNVEV (reference sequence). CDR3 length equals 15 residues. V lost 2 bases to trimming and J lost 7 bases; unmatched junction nucleotides: 6. CDR3: CASSLRQGGTQPQHF. The CDR3 nucleotides read TGTGCCAGCAGTTTAAGACAGGGGGGGACCCAGCCCCAGCATTTT.

Turning to this clone: Other DNA sequences in this specimen translate into the identical CDR3. The gene calls are TRBV12-3 or TRBV12-4 and TRBJ1-2, with TRBD1 identical over 7 bases. The junction had 5 bases not matched to a gene; V was cut back by 5 bases and J by 5 bases. The CDR3 has 13 amino acids. This CDR3 reads CASSPDRDYGYTF. The CDR3 nucleotides read TGTGCCAGCAGTCCCGACAGGGATTATGGCTACACCTTC.

The gene calls are TRBV4-1 and TRBJ1-6; tentatively, D is TRBD1 (6 bases). The germline CDR1 and CDR2 sequences are MGHRA and YSYEKL. V lost 0 bases to trimming and J lost 1 base, with 7 bases between them. The CDR3 loop spans 16 amino acids. The CDR3 DNA reads as TGCGCCAGCAGCCAAGATCAGGGGTCCTATAATTCACCCCTCCACTTT. It codes for CASSQDQGSYNSPLHF.

The CDR3 region has the DNA TGTGCCAGCAGCAGGGGGCTAGAGAACACTGAAGCTTTCTTT. This encodes CASSRGLENTEAFF. This rearrangement joins TRBV5-6 to TRBJ1-1, with 7 nucleotides matching TRBD1. The V and J ends lost 4 bases and 1 base, in that order; junction bases with no gene match: 4. The CDR3 extends over 14 amino acids. The germline gives CDR1 SGHDT, CDR2 YYEEEE.

The CDR3: CASSQGTGGNTGELFF. The CDR3 coding sequence is TGCGCCAGCAGCCAAGGGACAGGGGGAAACACCGGGGAGCTGTTTTTT. The chain carries TRBV4-3 and TRBJ2-2; 10 nucleotides align to TRBD1. V shed 1 base and J 2 bases; nucleotides not matched to a gene: 1. From germline, CDR1 is LGHNA and CDR2 YSLEER. The CDR3 length is 16 residues.

V is TRBV24-1 and J is TRBJ2-7, with a tentative D call TRBD1 (6 bases). Germline V gene lookup returns CDR1 KGHDR and CDR2 SFDVKD. Trimming took 4 bases from V and 0 from J, leaving 15 bases between them. The CDR3 consists of 16 residues. The CDR3 here is CATSDSRQVSSYEQYF. Here the CDR3 DNA reads TGTGCCACCAGTGACAGCCGACAGGTTAGCTCCTACGAGCAGTACTTC.